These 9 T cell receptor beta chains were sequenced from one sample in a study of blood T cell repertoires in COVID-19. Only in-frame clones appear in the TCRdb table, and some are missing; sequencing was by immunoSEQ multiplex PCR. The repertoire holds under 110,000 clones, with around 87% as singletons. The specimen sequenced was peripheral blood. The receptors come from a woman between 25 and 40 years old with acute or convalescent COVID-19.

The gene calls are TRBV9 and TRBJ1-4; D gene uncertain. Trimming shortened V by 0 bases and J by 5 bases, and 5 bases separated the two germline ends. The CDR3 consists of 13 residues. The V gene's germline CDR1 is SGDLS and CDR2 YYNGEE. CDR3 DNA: TGTGCCAGCAGCGTAGGTGAGAATGAAAAACTGTTTTTT. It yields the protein CASSVGENEKLFF.

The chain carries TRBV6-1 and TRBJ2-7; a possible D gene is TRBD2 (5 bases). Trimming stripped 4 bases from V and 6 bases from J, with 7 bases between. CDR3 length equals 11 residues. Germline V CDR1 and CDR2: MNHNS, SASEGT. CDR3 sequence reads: CASSGAGEQYF. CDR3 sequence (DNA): TGTGCCAGCAGTGGCGCGGGCGAGCAGTACTTC.

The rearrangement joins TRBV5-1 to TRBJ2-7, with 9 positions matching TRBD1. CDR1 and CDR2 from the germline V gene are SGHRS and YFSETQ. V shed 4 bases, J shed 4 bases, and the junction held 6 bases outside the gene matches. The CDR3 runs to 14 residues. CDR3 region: CASSLRQGGYEQYF. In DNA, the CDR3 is TGCGCCAGCAGCCTGCGACAGGGGGGTTACGAGCAGTACTTC.

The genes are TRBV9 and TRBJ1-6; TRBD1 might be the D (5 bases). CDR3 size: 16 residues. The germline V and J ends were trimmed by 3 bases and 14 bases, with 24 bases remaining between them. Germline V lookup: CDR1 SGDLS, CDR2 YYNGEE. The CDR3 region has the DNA TGTGCCAGCAGCGCGCTACCCGGAGGGCCGGGGGGGGCCCTCCACTTT. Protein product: CASSALPGGPGGALHF.

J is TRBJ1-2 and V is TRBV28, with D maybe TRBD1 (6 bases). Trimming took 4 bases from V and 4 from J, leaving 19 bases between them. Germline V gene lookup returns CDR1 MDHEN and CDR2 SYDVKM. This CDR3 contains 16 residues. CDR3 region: CASSSPGQSIPYGYTF. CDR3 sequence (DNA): TGTGCCAGCAGTTCCCCAGGACAGAGCATACCCTATGGCTACACCTTC.

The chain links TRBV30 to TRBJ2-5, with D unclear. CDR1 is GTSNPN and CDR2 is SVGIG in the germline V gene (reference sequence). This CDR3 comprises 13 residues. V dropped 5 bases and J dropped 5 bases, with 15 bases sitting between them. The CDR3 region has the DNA TGTGCCTGGGCGGTCGAGGATGGGGAGACCCAGTACTTC. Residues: CAWAVEDGETQYF.

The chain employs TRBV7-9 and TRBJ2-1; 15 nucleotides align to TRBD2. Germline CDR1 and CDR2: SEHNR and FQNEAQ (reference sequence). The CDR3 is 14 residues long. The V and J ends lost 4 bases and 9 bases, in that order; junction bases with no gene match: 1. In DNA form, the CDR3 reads TGTGCCAGCAGCTCGGGACTAGCGGGGGGTGAGCAGTTCTTC. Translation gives CASSSGLAGGEQFF.

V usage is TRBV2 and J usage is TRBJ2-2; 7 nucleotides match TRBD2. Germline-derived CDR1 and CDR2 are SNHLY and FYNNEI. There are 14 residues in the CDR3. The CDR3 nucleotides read TGTGCATCCGGGGGGACCACGAACACCGGGGAGCTGTTTTTT. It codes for CASGGTTNTGELFF.

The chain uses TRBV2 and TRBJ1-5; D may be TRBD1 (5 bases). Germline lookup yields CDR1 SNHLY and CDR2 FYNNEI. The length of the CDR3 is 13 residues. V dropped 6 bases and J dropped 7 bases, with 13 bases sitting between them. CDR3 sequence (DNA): TGTGCCAGCAGCCTGGGAGGGGTGCAGCCCCAGCATTTT. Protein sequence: CASSLGGVQPQHF.